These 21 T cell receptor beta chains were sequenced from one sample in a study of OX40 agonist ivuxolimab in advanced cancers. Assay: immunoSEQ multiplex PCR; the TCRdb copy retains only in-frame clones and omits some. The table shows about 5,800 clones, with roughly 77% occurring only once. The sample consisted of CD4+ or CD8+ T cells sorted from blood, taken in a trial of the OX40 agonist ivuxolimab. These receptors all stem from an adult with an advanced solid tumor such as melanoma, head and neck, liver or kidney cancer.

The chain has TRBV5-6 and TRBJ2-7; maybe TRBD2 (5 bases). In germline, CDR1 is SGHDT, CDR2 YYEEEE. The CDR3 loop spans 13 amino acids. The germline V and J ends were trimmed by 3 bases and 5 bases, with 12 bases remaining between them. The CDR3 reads CASSSLGSDEQYF. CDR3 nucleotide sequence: TGTGCCAGCAGCTCTCTAGGGAGCGACGAGCAGTACTTC.

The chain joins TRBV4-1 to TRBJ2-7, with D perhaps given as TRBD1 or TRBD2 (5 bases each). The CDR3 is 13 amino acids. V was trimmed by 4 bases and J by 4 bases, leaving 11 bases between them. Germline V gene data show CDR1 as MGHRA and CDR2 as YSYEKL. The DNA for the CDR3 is TGCGCCAGCAGCCCTCGTGGGGGATACGAGCAGTACTTC. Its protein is CASSPRGGYEQYF.

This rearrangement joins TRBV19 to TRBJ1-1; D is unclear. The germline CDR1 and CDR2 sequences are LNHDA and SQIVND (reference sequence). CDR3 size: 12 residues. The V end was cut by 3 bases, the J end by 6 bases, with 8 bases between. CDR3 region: CASSIGEAEAFF. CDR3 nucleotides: TGTGCCAGTAGTATCGGGGAAGCTGAAGCTTTCTTT. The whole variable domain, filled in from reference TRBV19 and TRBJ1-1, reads DGGITQSPKYLFRKEGQNVTLSCEQNLNHDAMYWYRQDPGQGLRLIYYSQIVNDFQKGDIAEGYSVSREKKESFPLTVTSAQKNPTAFYLCASSIGEAEAFFGQGTRLTVV.

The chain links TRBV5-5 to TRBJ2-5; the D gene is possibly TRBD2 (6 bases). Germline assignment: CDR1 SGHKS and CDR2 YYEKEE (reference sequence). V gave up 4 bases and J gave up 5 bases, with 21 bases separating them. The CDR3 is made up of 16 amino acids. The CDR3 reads CASSPEGRAPGETQYF. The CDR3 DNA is TGTGCCAGCAGCCCGGAGGGCAGGGCCCCGGGGGAGACCCAGTACTTC.

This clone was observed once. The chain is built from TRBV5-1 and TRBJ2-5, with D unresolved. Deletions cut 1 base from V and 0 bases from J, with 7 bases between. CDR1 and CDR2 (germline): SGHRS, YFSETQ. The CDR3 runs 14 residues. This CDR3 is CASSLRWNQETQYF. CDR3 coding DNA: TGCGCCAGCAGCTTGAGATGGAACCAAGAGACCCAGTACTTC.

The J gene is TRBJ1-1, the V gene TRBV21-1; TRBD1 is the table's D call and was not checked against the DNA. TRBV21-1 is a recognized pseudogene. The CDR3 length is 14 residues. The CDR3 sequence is CASGRTGLLTEAFF. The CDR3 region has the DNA TGTGCCAGCGGTAGGACAGGGCTCCTCACTGAAGCTTTCTTT.

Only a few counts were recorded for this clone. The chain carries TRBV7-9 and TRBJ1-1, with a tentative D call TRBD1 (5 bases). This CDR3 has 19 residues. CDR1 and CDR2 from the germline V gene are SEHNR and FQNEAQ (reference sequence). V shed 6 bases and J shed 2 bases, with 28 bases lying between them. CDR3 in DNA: TGTGCCAGCAGTTCCTCCCGGGGCGGAATCAGGGCTGATAACACTGAAGCTTTCTTT. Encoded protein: CASSSSRGGIRADNTEAFF. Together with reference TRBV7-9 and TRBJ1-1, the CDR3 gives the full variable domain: DTGVSQNPRHKITKRGQNVTFRCDPISEHNRLYWYRQTLGQGPEFLTYFQNEAQLEKSRLLSDRFSAERPKGSFSTLEIQRTEQGDSAMYLCASSSSRGGIRADNTEAFFGQGTRLTVV.

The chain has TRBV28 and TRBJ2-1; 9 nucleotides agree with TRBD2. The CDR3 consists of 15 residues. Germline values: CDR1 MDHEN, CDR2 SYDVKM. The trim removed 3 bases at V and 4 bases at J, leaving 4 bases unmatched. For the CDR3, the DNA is TGTGCCAGCAGTTTGGGTAGCGGGGGATACAATGAGCAGTTCTTC. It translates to CASSLGSGGYNEQFF.

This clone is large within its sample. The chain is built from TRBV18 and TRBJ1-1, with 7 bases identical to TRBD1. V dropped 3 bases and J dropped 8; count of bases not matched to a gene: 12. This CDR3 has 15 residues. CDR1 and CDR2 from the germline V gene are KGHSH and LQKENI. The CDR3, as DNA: TGTGCCAGCTCACCCGGGCAGGGGGAGATACCAGAAGCTTTCTTT. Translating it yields CASSPGQGEIPEAFF.

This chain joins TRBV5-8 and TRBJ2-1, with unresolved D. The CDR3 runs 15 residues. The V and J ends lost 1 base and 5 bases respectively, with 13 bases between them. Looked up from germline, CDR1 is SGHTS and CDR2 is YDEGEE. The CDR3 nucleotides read TGTGCCAGCAGCTTGCGAATCGACTTGGACAATGAGCAGTTCTTC. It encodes CASSLRIDLDNEQFF.

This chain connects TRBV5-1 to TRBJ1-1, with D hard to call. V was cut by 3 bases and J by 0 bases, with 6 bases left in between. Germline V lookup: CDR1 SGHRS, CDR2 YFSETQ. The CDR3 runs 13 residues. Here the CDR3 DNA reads TGCGCCAGCAGCTCGGGGTTGAACACTGAAGCTTTCTTT. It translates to CASSSGLNTEAFF.

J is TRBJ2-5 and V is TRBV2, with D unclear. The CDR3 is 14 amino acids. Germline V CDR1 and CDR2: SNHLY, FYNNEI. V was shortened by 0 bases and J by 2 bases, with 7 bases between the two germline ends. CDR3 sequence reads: CASSEAWAQETQYF. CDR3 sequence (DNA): TGTGCCAGCAGTGAAGCATGGGCGCAAGAGACCCAGTACTTC.

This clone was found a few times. The CDR3 coding sequence is TGTGCCAGTAGTAATTGGGCGGAATCCTACAATGAGCAGTTCTTC. Translating gives CASSNWAESYNEQFF. J is TRBJ2-1 and V is TRBV19; the D is unclear. The CDR3 runs 15 residues. The germline V and J ends were trimmed by 4 bases and 1 base, with 11 bases remaining between them. Germline V gene data show CDR1 as LNHDA and CDR2 as SQIVND (reference sequence).

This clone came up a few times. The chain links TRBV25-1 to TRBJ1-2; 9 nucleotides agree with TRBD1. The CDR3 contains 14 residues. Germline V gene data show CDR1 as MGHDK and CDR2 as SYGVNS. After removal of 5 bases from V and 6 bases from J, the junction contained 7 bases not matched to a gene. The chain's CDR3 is CASSPGTGINGYTF. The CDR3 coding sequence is TGTGCCAGCAGTCCCGGGACAGGGATAAATGGCTACACCTTC.

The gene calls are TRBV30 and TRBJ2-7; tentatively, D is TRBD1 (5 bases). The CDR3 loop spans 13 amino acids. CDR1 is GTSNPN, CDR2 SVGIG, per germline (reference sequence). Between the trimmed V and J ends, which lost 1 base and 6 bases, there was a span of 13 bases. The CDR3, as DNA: TGTGCCTGGAGTGATGGGGCAGGAAGCGAGCAGTACTTC. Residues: CAWSDGAGSEQYF.

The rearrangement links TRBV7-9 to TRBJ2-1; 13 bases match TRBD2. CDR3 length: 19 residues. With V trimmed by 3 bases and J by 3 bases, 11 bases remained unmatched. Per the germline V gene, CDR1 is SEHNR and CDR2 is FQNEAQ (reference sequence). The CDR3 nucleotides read TGTGCCAGCAGCTTGCCCAACCCCCGGACTAGCGGGAGCTACAATGAGCAGTTCTTC. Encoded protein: CASSLPNPRTSGSYNEQFF.

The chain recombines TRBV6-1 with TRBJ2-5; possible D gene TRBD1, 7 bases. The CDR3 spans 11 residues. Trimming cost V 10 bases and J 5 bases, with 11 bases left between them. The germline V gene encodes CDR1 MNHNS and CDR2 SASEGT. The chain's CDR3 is CATRGEETQYF. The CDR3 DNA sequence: TGTGCCACCAGGGGGGAGGAGACCCAGTACTTC.

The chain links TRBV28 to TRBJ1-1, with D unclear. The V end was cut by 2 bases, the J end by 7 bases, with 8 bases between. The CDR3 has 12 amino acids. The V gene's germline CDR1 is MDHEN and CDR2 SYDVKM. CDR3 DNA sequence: TGTGCCAGCAGTTTAATTCGGGGTGAAGCTTTCTTT. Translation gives CASSLIRGEAFF.

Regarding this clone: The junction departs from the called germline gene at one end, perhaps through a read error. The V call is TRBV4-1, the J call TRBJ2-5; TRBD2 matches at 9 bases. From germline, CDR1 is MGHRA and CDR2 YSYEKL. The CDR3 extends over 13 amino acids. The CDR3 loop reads CASSQESGTSKNF. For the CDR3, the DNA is TGCGCCAGCAGCCAAGAGTCCGGGACTAGCAAGAACTTC.

The CDR3 nucleotides read TGTGCCAGCAGCCCCGGGACAGGTTATCAGATCAATCAGCCCCAGCATTTT. This encodes CASSPGTGYQINQPQHF. V is TRBV7-9 and J is TRBJ1-5; 8 nucleotides line up with TRBD1. CDR3 length: 17 residues. Germline V gives CDR1 SEHNR, CDR2 FQNEAQ (reference sequence). Trimming cost V 5 bases and J 3 bases; bases outside gene matches: 12.

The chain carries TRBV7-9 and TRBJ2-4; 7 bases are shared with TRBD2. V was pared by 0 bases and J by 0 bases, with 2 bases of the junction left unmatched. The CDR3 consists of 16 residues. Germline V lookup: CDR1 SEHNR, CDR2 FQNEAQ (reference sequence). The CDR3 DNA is TGTGCCAGCAGCTTAGCGGGGGGGATAGCCAAAAACATTCAGTACTTC. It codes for CASSLAGGIAKNIQYF.